What follows are 25 T cell receptor beta chains derived from one specimen sequenced in a study of blood T cell repertoires in COVID-19. Profiled with immunoSEQ multiplex PCR; TCRdb holds only in-frame clones, not every one. The repertoire holds some 240,000 clones, with 65% to 85% as singletons. The material sequenced was PBMCs or T cells enriched from blood (not recorded which). The receptors derive from a middle-aged man who had recovered from COVID-19.

V usage is TRBV19 and J usage is TRBJ2-2, with TRBD2 matching over 8 bases. Losses at the gene ends were 10 bases for V and 5 bases for J; bases not matched to a gene: 6. The length of the CDR3 is 13 residues. Germline lookup yields CDR1 LNHDA and CDR2 SQIVND (reference sequence). The CDR3, as DNA: TGTGCCATTGAGCGGGAGAGAACCGGGGAGCTGTTTTTT. Translated, it gives CAIERERTGELFF.

In this sample, this clone turned up once. The chain is built from TRBV11-2 and TRBJ1-1; D is perhaps TRBD1 (6 bases). Germline V gene data show CDR1 as SGHAT and CDR2 as FQNNGV. This CDR3 is built from 12 residues. Trimming shortened V by 4 bases and J by 11 bases, and 14 bases separated the two germline ends. In nucleotides, the CDR3 is TGTGCCAGCAGCTCACAGGGTAGCCTGGCTTTCTTT. This encodes CASSSQGSLAFF.

The chain combines TRBV10-3 with TRBJ2-2, with 9 bases lining up with TRBD1. V lost 2 bases and J lost 6; bases outside the gene matches: 4. The CDR3 extends over 15 amino acids. Germline CDR1 and CDR2: ENHRY and SYGVKD. The CDR3 region is CAISEGTGLSGELFF. For the CDR3, the DNA is TGTGCCATCAGTGAGGGGACAGGGTTGTCCGGGGAGCTGTTTTTT.

The CDR3: CASSQVANEQFF. The CDR3 DNA sequence: TGTGCCAGCAGCCAGGTGGCGAATGAGCAGTTCTTC. This chain uses TRBV12-3 or TRBV12-4 with TRBJ2-1; D is unresolved. The V and J ends lost 6 bases and 7 bases respectively, with 10 bases between them. CDR3 length: 12 residues.

The chain combines TRBV7-2 with TRBJ2-5, with D maybe TRBD1 (6 bases). The germline gives CDR1 SGHTA, CDR2 FQGNSA. CDR3 length: 15 residues. V lost 3 bases, J lost 4 bases, and 15 bases lay in between. Here the CDR3 reads CASSLLGGRGETQYF. CDR3 DNA: TGTGCCAGCAGCTTGCTAGGGGGTAGGGGAGAGACCCAGTACTTC. Complete variable domain (other parts from reference TRBV7-2 and TRBJ2-5): GAGVSQSPSNKVTEKGKDVELRCDPISGHTALYWYRQSLGQGLEFLIYFQGNSAPDKSGLPSDRFSAERTGGSVSTLTIQRTQQEDSAVYLCASSLLGGRGETQYFGPGTRLLVL.

V gene TRBV4-3 combines with J gene TRBJ2-7; TRBD2 matches 9 bases. The junction had 5 bases not matched to a gene; V was cut back by 1 base and J by 7 bases. The germline V gene encodes CDR1 LGHNA and CDR2 YSLEER. This CDR3 region has 14 residues. This chain's CDR3 is CASSQGRLAGEQYF. The CDR3 coding sequence is TGCGCCAGCAGCCAAGGGAGGCTAGCGGGAGAGCAGTACTTC.

The V gene is TRBV6-5, the J gene TRBJ1-2; no firm D call. CDR3 length: 13 residues. CDR1 is MNHEY, CDR2 SVGAGI, per germline. Trimming stripped 2 bases from V and 8 bases from J, with 12 bases between. The CDR3 spells CASSYLMPRGYTF. The CDR3 DNA reads TGTGCCAGCAGTTACCTGATGCCTAGGGGCTACACCTTC.

J is TRBJ2-3 and V is TRBV5-1; TRBD2 aligns across 10 bases. The CDR3 runs 15 residues. Germline CDR1 SGHRS, CDR2 YFSETQ. V dropped 0 bases and J dropped 5; count of bases not matched to a gene: 3. CDR3 bases: TGCGCCAGCAGCTTGGTGCAGCGGGGGGGAGATACGCAGTATTTT. This gives the protein CASSLVQRGGDTQYF.

In DNA form, the CDR3 reads TGTGCCAGCAGGTCCCAGGGGAGGGGTGAGCAGTTCTTC. Translation: CASRSQGRGEQFF. The genes are TRBV2 and TRBJ2-1, with D possibly matching TRBD2 (7 bases). Germline V lookup: CDR1 SNHLY, CDR2 FYNNEI. The V and J ends lost 6 bases and 9 bases respectively, with 15 bases between them. The CDR3 contains 13 residues.

The chain recombines TRBV5-5 with TRBJ1-2; a weak D match, TRBD1 (5 bases). Trimming stripped 2 bases from V and 5 bases from J, with 16 bases between. The CDR3 extends over 15 amino acids. Germline V gene lookup returns CDR1 SGHKS and CDR2 YYEKEE (reference sequence). Here the CDR3 reads CASSFSGGGLYGYTF. The CDR3 DNA is TGTGCCAGCAGCTTCTCCGGTGGGGGGTTATATGGCTACACCTTC.

The chain is built from TRBV5-6 and TRBJ2-7; 7 bases fit TRBD2. The CDR3 sequence is 16 residues long. Germline CDR1 SGHDT, CDR2 YYEEEE. V trimming: 3 bases; J trimming: 1 base; junction bases outside the gene matches: 10. CDR3 sequence reads: CASSYGGTAFSYEQYF. The CDR3 DNA is TGTGCCAGCAGCTACGGGGGGACCGCCTTTTCCTACGAGCAGTACTTC.

The V gene is TRBV6-5, the J gene TRBJ2-3; TRBD1 aligns across 7 bases. The CDR3 is 15 amino acids. CDR1 and CDR2 (germline): MNHEY, SVGAGI. Trimming cost V 6 bases and J 0 bases; bases outside gene matches: 6. CDR3 DNA sequence: TGTGCCAGCAGGGCGACGACAGGGAGCACAGATACGCAGTATTTT. Translated, it gives CASRATTGSTDTQYF.

The chain is built from TRBV7-8 and TRBJ2-7; TRBD2 agrees at 12 bases. The CDR3 sequence is 15 residues long. V gave up 5 bases and J gave up 3 bases; unmatched junction bases: 5. The germline V gene encodes CDR1 SGHVS and CDR2 FQNEAQ. The CDR3 region is CASSAGLAGSYEQYF. CDR3 DNA: TGTGCCAGCAGCGCCGGACTAGCGGGAAGCTACGAGCAGTACTTC.

The V and J genes are TRBV7-2 and TRBJ1-1; D is unclear. Trimming took 5 bases from V and 0 from J, leaving 10 bases between them. Germline V gene lookup returns CDR1 SGHTA and CDR2 FQGNSA. The CDR3 length is 14 residues. Here the CDR3 reads CASSPDFMNTEAFF. The CDR3 DNA sequence: TGTGCCAGCAGCCCGGACTTTATGAACACTGAAGCTTTCTTT.

The chain uses TRBV27 and TRBJ1-5; TRBD1 matches 8 bases. The CDR3 sequence is 15 residues long. Germline V gene lookup returns CDR1 MNHEY and CDR2 SMNVEV (reference sequence). Trimming cost V 2 bases and J 2 bases; bases outside gene matches: 2. The chain's CDR3 is CASSLDRGGNQPQHF. CDR3 bases: TGTGCCAGCAGTTTAGACAGGGGAGGCAATCAGCCCCAGCATTTT.

The chain carries TRBV10-3 and TRBJ1-1; D not certain. Germline CDR1 is ENHRY and CDR2 is SYGVKD. The CDR3 runs 15 residues. Trimming took 1 base from V and 0 from J, leaving 9 bases between them. CDR3 in amino acids: CAISEYPGMNTEAFF. The DNA for the CDR3 is TGTGCCATCAGTGAGTACCCAGGAATGAACACTGAAGCTTTCTTT.

The CDR3 DNA follows: TGTGCCAGCAGCTTCTGGACTAGCGGGATCGACGAGCAGTACTTC. This codes for CASSFWTSGIDEQYF. The V and J genes are TRBV7-2 and TRBJ2-7, with 12 positions matching TRBD2. The V gene's germline CDR1 is SGHTA and CDR2 FQGNSA. Trimming at V came to 3 bases and at J to 5 bases, leaving 5 bases not matched to a gene. The CDR3 is 15 residues long.

The chain is built from TRBV28 and TRBJ2-5; D may be TRBD1 (6 bases). V shed 5 bases and J shed 5 bases, with 15 bases lying between them. This CDR3 region has 14 residues. Germline CDR1 MDHEN, CDR2 SYDVKM. The CDR3 DNA reads as TGTGCCAGCAGTGTCTACAGGGCAGGGGAGACCCAGTACTTC. Translation gives CASSVYRAGETQYF.

The CDR3 DNA sequence: TGTGCCAGCAGCTCCCCCCCGGGGGGTTGGGCCGGGGAGCTGTTTTTT. Translating gives CASSSPPGGWAGELFF. This chain connects TRBV7-9 to TRBJ2-2; 7 bases are shared with TRBD2. Germline CDR1 is SEHNR and CDR2 is FQNEAQ (reference sequence). The CDR3 spans 16 residues. J lost 6 bases, V lost 4 bases, and 11 bases had no gene match.

This clone was seen once. The chain recombines TRBV11-3 with TRBJ2-3; D possibly corresponds to TRBD2 (6 bases). This CDR3 region has 15 residues. CDR1 and CDR2 (germline): SGHNT, YENEEA. V was cut by 5 bases and J by 2 bases, with 14 bases left in between. CDR3 protein: CASSPGRDFTDTQYF. The CDR3 nucleotides read TGTGCCAGCAGCCCAGGACGGGACTTCACAGATACGCAGTATTTT.

The CDR3 region has the DNA TGCGCCAGCAGTAGGACTAGCGGGAGTTGGCAAGAGACCCAGTACTTC. This sequence encodes CASSRTSGSWQETQYF. The V call is TRBV5-1, the J call TRBJ2-5, with 13 nucleotides matching TRBD2. The CDR3 sequence is 16 residues long. With 5 bases clipped from V and 2 bases from J, the junction kept 6 bases outside the gene matches. Germline CDR1 is SGHRS and CDR2 is YFSETQ.

The rearrangement joins TRBV19 to TRBJ2-2; D is possibly TRBD2 (5 bases). V lost 1 base and J lost 4, with 10 bases in between. The germline V gene has CDR1 LNHDA and CDR2 SQIVND (reference sequence). The CDR3 extends over 15 amino acids. This CDR3 is CASSIGSGFTGELFF. The DNA of the CDR3 is TGTGCCAGTAGTATAGGGAGCGGATTCACCGGGGAGCTGTTTTTT. Combining the CDR3 with reference TRBV19 and TRBJ2-2 gives the whole variable domain DGGITQSPKYLFRKEGQNVTLSCEQNLNHDAMYWYRQDPGQGLRLIYYSQIVNDFQKGDIAEGYSVSREKKESFPLTVTSAQKNPTAFYLCASSIGSGFTGELFFGEGSRLTVL.

The CDR3 sequence is CAHAPGTSGGAGYEQYF. The CDR3 nucleotides are TGTGCCCACGCCCCCGGGACTAGCGGGGGGGCCGGCTACGAGCAGTACTTC. The chain recombines TRBV30 with TRBJ2-7; 16 bases fit TRBD2. Germline CDR1 and CDR2: GTSNPN and SVGIG (reference sequence). This CDR3 has 17 residues. The V segment lost 8 bases and the J segment 3 bases; nucleotides outside the gene matches: 13.

The J gene is TRBJ2-3, the V gene TRBV10-3, with TRBD2 as a possible D gene (6 bases). V lost 4 bases and J lost 8, with 22 bases in between. Looked up from germline, CDR1 is ENHRY and CDR2 is SYGVKD. The CDR3 sequence is 16 residues long. The CDR3 sequence: CAISVDYRQVGGTQYF. The CDR3 bases are TGTGCCATCAGTGTAGATTATCGGCAGGTGGGGGGTACGCAGTATTTT.

V gene TRBV9 combines with J gene TRBJ2-1; maybe TRBD2 (5 bases). CDR1 and CDR2 (germline): SGDLS, YYNGEE. Trimming cost V 4 bases and J 10 bases, with 12 bases left between them. This CDR3 contains 12 residues. DNA of the CDR3: TGTGCCAGCAGCCCAGAGGAGCGGGAGCAGTTCTTC. This gives the protein CASSPEEREQFF.